This is a list of T cell receptor beta chains from one sample in a study of cytotoxic CD8 clonotypes in ibrutinib-treated CLL. This table comes from immunoSEQ multiplex PCR, and its TCRdb copy is limited to in-frame clones, with some not included. The sample has 250,000 to 350,000 clones; around 77% are singletons. The source material was PBMCs, sampled at disease progression, from a patient treated with ibrutinib. These receptor sequences come from a human donor with chronic lymphocytic leukemia. CDR3s include the opening cysteine and the closing phenylalanine or tryptophan. The D gene is left open where the match is weak. Expanded clones are given a class, and other clones once, few, many or no size at all.

size: once
V: TRBV6-4
D: NA
J: TRBJ1-3
DNA: TGTGCCAGCAGTGACGTACGGACGGGTTTCTCTGGAAACACCATATATTTT
CDR3: CASSDVRTGFSGNTIYF

size: NA
V: TRBV29-1
D: NA
J: TRBJ1-4
DNA: TGCAGCGTAGAGGGAGTGGGCGGGAGGCTGTTTTTT
CDR3: CSVEGVGGRLFF

size: NA
V: TRBV14
D: NA
J: TRBJ1-2
DNA: TGTGCCAGCAGCGACGGCCAGGGCTATGGCTACACCTTC
CDR3: CASSDGQGYGYTF

size: NA
V: TRBV18
D: NA
J: TRBJ1-5
DNA: TGTGCCAGCTCAGGAGGGGTCGATCAGCCCCAGCATTTT
CDR3: CASSGGVDQPQHF

size: NA
V: TRBV7-8
D: NA
J: TRBJ2-2
DNA: TGTGCCAGCAGCTCCGGGACTGGCACCGGGGAGCTGTTTTTT
CDR3: CASSSGTGTGELFF

size: few
V: TRBV4-1
D: NA
J: TRBJ2-1
DNA: TGCGCCAGCAGCCAAGATCTCGGACAGTTCGATGAGCAGTTCTTC
CDR3: CASSQDLGQFDEQFF

size: NA
V: TRBV11-2
D: NA
J: TRBJ2-7
DNA: TGTGCCAGCGGCTTACAGGCAGGAATAGCCGAGCAGTACTTC
CDR3: CASGLQAGIAEQYF

size: NA
V: TRBV5-1
D: NA
J: TRBJ2-7
DNA: TGCGCCAGCAGCTTGGAGGTCCTTGGGCAATCGGGCGAGCAGTACTTC
CDR3: CASSLEVLGQSGEQYF

size: NA
V: TRBV15
D: TRBD2
J: TRBJ2-3
DNA: TGTGCCACCAGTACGGGAGGCCCCGATACGCAGTATTTT
CDR3: CATSTGGPDTQYF

size: NA
V: TRBV9
D: NA
J: TRBJ2-7
DNA: TGTGCCAGCAGCGTAACGGCCAGGATTTTACCCTACGAGCAGTACTTC
CDR3: CASSVTARILPYEQYF

size: NA
V: TRBV6-1
D: NA
J: TRBJ2-1
DNA: TGTGCCAGCAGTGAATTCTATCCGGGAGAGCAGTTCTTC
CDR3: CASSEFYPGEQFF

size: NA
V: TRBV20-1
D: NA
J: TRBJ2-3
DNA: TGCAGTGCAAAAATAACAGATACGCAGTATTTT
CDR3: CSAKITDTQYF

size: NA
V: TRBV5-1
D: TRBD2
J: TRBJ2-1
DNA: TGCGCCAGCAGTCGGGAAGGGACTAGCGGGAACAATGAGCAGTTCTTC
CDR3: CASSREGTSGNNEQFF

size: NA
V: TRBV5-1
D: NA
J: TRBJ2-2
DNA: TGCGCCAGCAGCTTGGCGCTGGGTCTGAGGTTTAACACCGGGGAGCTGTTTTTT
CDR3: CASSLALGLRFNTGELFF

size: NA
V: TRBV7-2
D: NA
J: TRBJ2-5
DNA: TGTGCCAGCGTCCCCTCTATCGAGACCCAGTACTTC
CDR3: CASVPSIETQYF

size: NA
V: TRBV7-8
D: TRBD2
J: TRBJ2-3
DNA: TGTGCCAGCAGTCAACGGGAGGGCCTGGCAGATACGCAGTATTTT
CDR3: CASSQREGLADTQYF

size: NA
V: TRBV6-6
D: NA
J: TRBJ2-5
DNA: TGTGCCAGCAGTTACTCACGGATCGTACAAGAGACCCAGTACTTC
CDR3: CASSYSRIVQETQYF

size: NA
V: TRBV2
D: NA
J: TRBJ1-5
DNA: TGTGCCAGCAGCCCTCCGGGAAAAAGGAGCAATCAGCCCCAGCATTTT
CDR3: CASSPPGKRSNQPQHF